This T cell receptor (beta chain) came from a study of read filtering for tumor transcriptome and immune sequencing. In the study overall: R-ISS stage counts were under ten for I, about 15 for II, 6 or 7 for III. Whole-transcriptome libraries were prepared after DNase treatment. Study-wide findings and caveats: About 80% of IR-seq clonotypes had one read, totaling around 3.3% of reads; RNA-seq: 74.6% and 44.6%.

From about 400 ng of RNA, a library with molecular barcoded alpha/delta and beta/gamma adaptors was made. TCRdb independently ran MiXCR on the reads; one entry per CDR3 protein. The sample carries tens of thousands of distinct CDR3 sequences, under 20% recorded once. This clonotype was counted ten times or more. Its antigen is currently unknown. The V gene end was trimmed by 1 base and the J gene end by 5 bases; junction bases not matched to a gene: 3. The CDR3 length is 15 residues. In germline, CDR1 is SQVTM, CDR2 ANQGSEA. The TCR sequence derives from a donor at least 40 years old with multiple myeloma. The chain recombines TRBV29-1 with TRBJ2-3; TRBD2 aligns across 13 bases. The specimen was a population of CD138-negative cells sorted from bone marrow. The CDR3: CSVEGRLAGGDTQYF. CDR3 nucleotides: TGCAGCGTTGAAGGGAGACTAGCGGGAGGAGATACGCAGTATTTT.